This T cell receptor beta chain came from a study of T cells in Graves' hyperthyroidism and ophthalmopathy. V gave up 5 bases and J gave up 3 bases, with 11 bases separating them. CDR1 is SEHNR and CDR2 is FQNEAQ in the germline V gene (reference sequence). The CDR3 extends over 13 amino acids. This clonotype appeared many times. As yet, its antigen is unknown. The study's findings and limits: The majority of expanded thyroid clonotypes above 0.001 also appeared in blood.

Researchers amplified the TCR beta CDR3 regions from RNA transcripts. A set of HTBI primers served as the primers for a first-round RT-PCR of the TCR CDR3. One entry per CDR3 protein, called by TCRdb with MiXCR from the multiplex PCR reads. The data contain some 760,000 distinct CDR3 sequences, around 15% of them seen just once; the ten biggest clones take up roughly 10%. Stable Graves' hyperthyroidism meant no ophthalmopathy progression within 18 months. Lactation, pregnancy, other autoimmune disease or uncontrolled infection excluded patients. Diagnoses used clinical symptoms, serum thyroxine and TRAb, thyroid ultrasound and orbital computed tomography.

This clonotype originated in a woman aged 18-29 years with Graves' hyperthyroidism. The rearrangement joins TRBV7-9 to TRBJ2-7; D tentatively reads TRBD1 or TRBD2 (5 bases each). Material for sequencing was blood. This CDR3 is CASSRDGYYEQYF. CDR3 bases: TGTGCCAGCAGCAGGGACGGATACTACGAGCAGTACTTC. Variable domain in full (rest from reference TRBV7-9 and TRBJ2-7): DTGVSQNPRHKITKRGQNVTFRCDPISEHNRLYWYRQTLGQGPEFLTYFQNEAQLEKSRLLSDRFSAERPKGSFSTLEIQRTEQGDSAMYLCASSRDGYYEQYFGPGTRLTVT.